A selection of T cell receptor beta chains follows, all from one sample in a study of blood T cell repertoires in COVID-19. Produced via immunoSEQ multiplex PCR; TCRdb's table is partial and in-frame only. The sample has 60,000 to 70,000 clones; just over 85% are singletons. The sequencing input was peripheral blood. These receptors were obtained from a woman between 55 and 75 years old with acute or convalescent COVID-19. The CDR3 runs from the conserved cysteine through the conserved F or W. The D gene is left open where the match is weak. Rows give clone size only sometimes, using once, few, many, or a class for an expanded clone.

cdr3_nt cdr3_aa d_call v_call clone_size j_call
TGTGCCAGCAGTGATTATAGCAATCAGCCCCAGCATTTT CASSDYSNQPQHF . TRBV2 . TRBJ1-5
TGTGCCAGCAGCTCGGGACAGAAAGACGAGCAGTACTTC CASSSGQKDEQYF TRBD1 TRBV7-3 . TRBJ2-7
TGTGCCAGCAGCTTCCTTACGACAGGGGCAGCTCAGCCCCAGCATTTT CASSFLTTGAAQPQHF TRBD1 TRBV7-7 . TRBJ1-5
TGTGCCAGCAGAAGGACAGGGATGAACACTGAAGCTTTCTTT CASRRTGMNTEAFF TRBD1 TRBV27 once TRBJ1-1
TGTGCCAGCAGCCCTCCCTTGCAGGGGGCCGGGGAGACCCAGTACTTC CASSPPLQGAGETQYF TRBD1 TRBV6-2/TRBV6-3 . TRBJ2-5
TGTGCCAGCAGCCCCTCTAATGAAAAACTGTTTTTT CASSPSNEKLFF . TRBV11-2 . TRBJ1-4
TGTGCCATCCGCTTAATACAGGGGGTATGGCAGCCCCAGCATTTT CAIRLIQGVWQPQHF TRBD1 TRBV10-3 . TRBJ1-5
TGTGCCAGCAGTTCGGGACTTGGACAACCCTTTAACTATGGCTACACCTTC CASSSGLGQPFNYGYTF . TRBV6-2/TRBV6-3 . TRBJ1-2
TGCGCCAGCAGCCAAGATAGGAGCGGGGGATTATACGAGCAGTACTTC CASSQDRSGGLYEQYF TRBD2 TRBV4-1 . TRBJ2-7
TGTGCCAGCAGTACAAGGACAGTTAACTATGGCTACACCTTC CASSTRTVNYGYTF . TRBV2 . TRBJ1-2
TGTGCCAGCAGCCCCTATAGCACAGGGGATAATGAAGCTTTCTTT CASSPYSTGDNEAFF TRBD1 TRBV3-1/TRBV3-2 . TRBJ1-1
TGTGCCAGCTCACCAGGGCTTAACACTGAAGCTTTCTTT CASSPGLNTEAFF . TRBV18 . TRBJ1-1
TGTGCCAGTAGTATCTTTGGCGGGAGTGCGTCCTACGAGCAGTACTTC CASSIFGGSASYEQYF TRBD2 TRBV19 . TRBJ2-7
TGTGCCAGTAGTCAGATCGGGAACGAGCAGTACTTC CASSQIGNEQYF . TRBV19 . TRBJ2-7
TGTGCCACCAGCAGAGACCTTTTACTGGAGAACACCATATATTTT CATSRDLLLENTIYF . TRBV15 few TRBJ1-3
TGTGCCAGCAGTGAAGGAAGGACAGAACAATTTGGAAACACCATATATTTT CASSEGRTEQFGNTIYF . TRBV25-1 . TRBJ1-3
TGTGCCAGCAGTCCCCCGGGGGGGTCCAATCAGCCCCAGCATTTT CASSPPGGSNQPQHF . TRBV28 once TRBJ1-5
TGTGCCAGTGGCTTTAGACATGGTGGGGGCTACACCTTC CASGFRHGGGYTF . TRBV28 . TRBJ1-2
TGTGCCAGCAGTGAAGAAAGAGGATCTGGAAACACCATATATTTT CASSEERGSGNTIYF . TRBV6-1 once TRBJ1-3
TGTGCCAGCAGTTTACGTGGCGGGAACACTGAAGCTTTCTTT CASSLRGGNTEAFF . TRBV6-5 . TRBJ1-1
TGTGCCAGCAGTGAGATTACAAGTTCACCCCTCCACTTT CASSEITSSPLHF . TRBV6-1 . TRBJ1-6
TGTGCCAGCAGTGAATGGGGGCCGTATGGCTACACCTTC CASSEWGPYGYTF . TRBV25-1 . TRBJ1-2
TGTGCCAGCAGCCAAGACGGAGATTTTCCGTTCTTC CASSQDGDFPFF . TRBV4-2 . TRBJ2-1
TGTGCCAGCAGCACCGGAGCCCGAACTGGCACAGATACGCAGTATTTT CASSTGARTGTDTQYF . TRBV7-3 . TRBJ2-3
TGCAGCGTGGCCAGACTAGCGGAGATGGACAATGAGCAGTTCTTC CSVARLAEMDNEQFF TRBD2 TRBV29-1 . TRBJ2-1
TGTGCCAGCAGTGAAGGTAGGGCTAGCGGGGGTCGCACAGATACGCAGTATTTT CASSEGRASGGRTDTQYF TRBD2 TRBV25-1 . TRBJ2-3
TGTGCCAGCAGCTTACTTGACTCTGGAAACACCATATATTTT CASSLLDSGNTIYF . TRBV5-4 . TRBJ1-3
TGTGCCAGCAGCTTGCAGGGCGGACAGCCCCAGCATTTT CASSLQGGQPQHF . TRBV5-8 . TRBJ1-5
TGTGCCAGCAGCTGGGGACAGGGGGTTATCTATGGCTACACCTTC CASSWGQGVIYGYTF TRBD1 TRBV5-5 . TRBJ1-2
TGTGCCAGCAGCCAAGATATGCACATAGGGGACTCTGGCTACACCTTC CASSQDMHIGDSGYTF . TRBV3-1/TRBV3-2 . TRBJ1-2
TGCGCCAGCAGCTTGGTTGGAGATTCGCACACTGAAGCTTTCTTT CASSLVGDSHTEAFF . TRBV5-1 . TRBJ1-1
TGTGCCAGCAGTGGAGGTTATAGCTCCTACGAGCAGTACTTC CASSGGYSSYEQYF . TRBV9 . TRBJ2-7
TGTGCCAGTCGGGACTACCCCTCCTACGAGCAGTACTTC CASRDYPSYEQYF TRBD2 TRBV11-2 . TRBJ2-7
TGTGCCAGCACCACCCGGGGGTACAGGGGGACCAATCAGCCCCAGCATTTT CASTTRGYRGTNQPQHF TRBD1 TRBV28 once TRBJ1-5
TGTGCCTGCATACAGGGGGCAGATAATTCACCCCTCCACTTT CACIQGADNSPLHF TRBD1 TRBV30 . TRBJ1-6
TGTGCCAGCAGTTACTCGACAGGGAGCACTGAAGCTTTCTTT CASSYSTGSTEAFF TRBD1 TRBV6-2/TRBV6-3 . TRBJ1-1
TGTGCCAGCAGCTGGAGCGGGGGGAGCACCGGGGAGCTGTTTTTT CASSWSGGSTGELFF TRBD2 TRBV5-5 . TRBJ2-2
TGTGCCACCGGAGGATCCCGACGCGGTACCGGGGAGCTGTTTTTT CATGGSRRGTGELFF . TRBV2 . TRBJ2-2
TGTGCCAGCAGCACCGGGGTCACAAACAATGAGCAGTTCTTC CASSTGVTNNEQFF . TRBV21-1 . TRBJ2-1
TGCGCCAGCAGTCATGTGGCAGGGGGCTTAGCAAATACGCAGTATTTT CASSHVAGGLANTQYF TRBD1 TRBV23-1 few TRBJ2-3
TGCGCCAGCAGCTTTAGCGGGAGCTTTTACAATGAGCAGTTCTTC CASSFSGSFYNEQFF TRBD2 TRBV5-1 once TRBJ2-1
TGTGCCAGCAGTTCCAGACGGAGCTCCTATAATTCACCCCTCCACTTT CASSSRRSSYNSPLHF . TRBV27 . TRBJ1-6
TGCGCCAGCAGCTTGGCTGGGACAGGGGGGAATGGTCCTTATGGCTACACCTTC CASSLAGTGGNGPYGYTF TRBD1 TRBV5-1 . TRBJ1-2
TGTGCCAGCAGCTTTACGGGAGATAACTATGGCTACACCTTC CASSFTGDNYGYTF . TRBV11-1 . TRBJ1-2
TGCGCCAGCAGCCAAGGGGGTACTAGCGGGACCTACAGGGAGCAGTTCTTC CASSQGGTSGTYREQFF TRBD2 TRBV4-1 . TRBJ2-1
TGTGCCAGCAGCTTGTCCACTAACACCGGGGAGCTGTTTTTT CASSLSTNTGELFF . TRBV5-6 . TRBJ2-2
TGTGCCAGCAGTCTGAGGGGGGGGCGGGCCCAAAACATTCAGTACTTC CASSLRGGRAQNIQYF . TRBV6-2/TRBV6-3 . TRBJ2-4
TGTGCCAGCAGCCCCGGGAGAACTGACACCGGGGAGCTGTTTTTT CASSPGRTDTGELFF . TRBV5-4 . TRBJ2-2
TGTGCCAGCAGTGGGACAGGGGGCTTCGGCTATGGCTACACCTTC CASSGTGGFGYGYTF TRBD1 TRBV2 . TRBJ1-2